This TCR beta chain comes out of a study of blood T cell repertoires in COVID-19. Sequencing used immunoSEQ multiplex PCR; TCRdb keeps in-frame clones, though not all of them. The table records 190,000 or so clones, around nine tenths of them present only once. The germline CDR1 and CDR2 sequences are SGDLS and YYNGEE. The CDR3 is 17 residues long. V was clipped by 3 bases and J by 0 bases; unmatched bases: 5. The rearrangement joins TRBV9 to TRBJ2-5; 13 bases are shared with TRBD2. The source is a woman between 18 and 29 years old who had recovered from COVID-19. Sequenced material: peripheral blood. CDR3 residues: CASSAGLAGTYQETQYF. The CDR3 coding sequence is TGTGCCAGCAGCGCGGGACTAGCGGGGACTTACCAAGAGACCCAGTACTTC.